These 17 T cell receptor beta chains came from one sample sequenced in a study of cytotoxic CD8 clonotypes in ibrutinib-treated CLL. Assay used: immunoSEQ multiplex PCR; TCRdb lists only in-frame clones, some missing. This sample carries about 120,000 clones, approximately 83% of them seen once, and the ten largest clones take about 2%. This sample comprised PBMCs, obtained after 24 months of ibrutinib treatment. The receptors here all came from a human donor with chronic lymphocytic leukemia.

The gene calls are TRBV28 and TRBJ2-3; TRBD1 matches at 8 bases. Germline assignment: CDR1 MDHEN and CDR2 SYDVKM. V was pared by 3 bases and J by 1 base, with 3 bases of the junction left unmatched. This CDR3 is 15 amino acids long. For the CDR3, the DNA is TGTGCCAGCAGTTTCGACAGGGGCGGCACAGATACGCAGTATTTT. It codes for CASSFDRGGTDTQYF. Full variable domain (rest looked up from reference TRBV28 and TRBJ2-3): DVKVTQSSRYLVKRTGEKVFLECVQDMDHENMFWYRQDPGLGLRLIYFSYDVKMKEKGDIPEGYSVSREKKERFSLILESASTNQTSMYLCASSFDRGGTDTQYFGPGTRLTVL.

The rearrangement links TRBV5-4 to TRBJ1-4, with D perhaps TRBD1 (6 bases). The germline V gene encodes CDR1 SGHNT and CDR2 YYREEE (reference sequence). The CDR3 contains 17 residues. Trimming shortened V by 4 bases and J by 7 bases, and 23 bases separated the two germline ends. CDR3 sequence reads: CASSQAASGGLTEKLFF. The CDR3 DNA is TGTGCCAGCAGCCAGGCGGCCTCCGGGGGGCTGACTGAAAAACTGTTTTTT.

CDR3 nucleotides: TGTGCCAGCAGCTGGGGTGGACGGCCTAACTATGGCTACACCTTC. This sequence encodes CASSWGGRPNYGYTF. The chain joins TRBV5-4 to TRBJ1-2; no clear D gene. The V and J ends lost 3 bases and 0 bases respectively, with 12 bases between them. The germline gives CDR1 SGHNT, CDR2 YYREEE (reference sequence). CDR3 length equals 15 residues.

V gene TRBV28 combines with J gene TRBJ2-3; D is ambiguous. The germline V gene encodes CDR1 MDHEN and CDR2 SYDVKM. The length of the CDR3 is 12 residues. V lost 3 bases to trimming and J lost 5 bases, with 6 bases between them. CDR3 nucleotide sequence: TGTGCCAGCAGTTTTCCCCGAGATACGCAGTATTTT. This gives the protein CASSFPRDTQYF.

The V call is TRBV11-2, the J call TRBJ2-6; 8 nucleotides align to TRBD2. Germline values: CDR1 SGHAT, CDR2 FQNNGV. CDR3 length: 18 residues. Losses at the gene ends were 2 bases for V and 2 bases for J; bases not matched to a gene: 8. CDR3 coding DNA: TGTGCCAGCAGCTTAAGGAGTAGCGGGGTAACTGGGGCCAACGTCCTGACTTTC. Translating gives CASSLRSSGVTGANVLTF. Variable domain in full (rest from reference TRBV11-2 and TRBJ2-6): EAGVAQSPRYKIIEKRQSVAFWCNPISGHATLYWYQQILGQGPKLLIQFQNNGVVDDSQLPKDRFSAERLKGVDSTLKIQPAKLEDSAVYLCASSLRSSGVTGANVLTFGAGSRLTVL.

The V gene is TRBV30, the J gene TRBJ2-2; 9 bases fit TRBD1. V was pared by 4 bases and J by 0 bases, with 3 bases of the junction left unmatched. In germline, CDR1 is GTSNPN, CDR2 SVGIG (reference sequence). CDR3 length: 15 amino acids. In DNA form, the CDR3 reads TGTGCCTGGATTGGGACAGGGACGAACACCGGGGAGCTGTTTTTT. Amino acid sequence: CAWIGTGTNTGELFF.

J is TRBJ2-5 and V is TRBV7-2; 8 bases fit TRBD1. This CDR3 is 15 amino acids long. CDR1 and CDR2 from the germline V gene are SGHTA and FQGNSA. V was pared by 6 bases and J by 2 bases, with 8 bases of the junction left unmatched. For the CDR3, the DNA is TGTGCCAGCAGGCTTAACAGGGGGACGCAAGAGACCCAGTACTTC. Translating it yields CASRLNRGTQETQYF.

The chain links TRBV5-4 to TRBJ1-1, with 7 bases lining up with TRBD1. This CDR3 has 17 residues. J lost 0 bases, V lost 4 bases, and 12 bases had no gene match. Germline lookup yields CDR1 SGHNT and CDR2 YYREEE (reference sequence). The CDR3 DNA is TGTGCCAGCAGCAAACTCGGGACAGCCGAGATGAACACTGAAGCTTTCTTT. As protein: CASSKLGTAEMNTEAFF.

The chain uses TRBV6-1 and TRBJ2-7; no firm D call. Germline V gene lookup returns CDR1 MNHNS and CDR2 SASEGT. There are 13 residues in the CDR3. Between the trimmed V and J ends, which lost 6 bases and 2 bases, there was a span of 11 bases. The CDR3 DNA sequence: TGTGCCAGCAGGGATAACCGAGCCTACGAGCAGTACTTC. Translated, it gives CASRDNRAYEQYF.

This chain connects TRBV19 to TRBJ2-2; 11 nucleotides line up with TRBD1. CDR3 length: 15 residues. The trim removed 6 bases at V and 3 bases at J, leaving 3 bases unmatched. The germline CDR1 and CDR2 sequences are LNHDA and SQIVND (reference sequence). The CDR3 is CASRDRGQDTGELFF. The CDR3, as DNA: TGTGCCAGTAGGGACAGGGGGCAGGACACCGGGGAGCTGTTTTTT.

The rearrangement uses TRBV6-1 and TRBJ2-3; D gene unclear. V was trimmed by 6 bases and J by 5 bases, leaving 12 bases between them. CDR3 size: 13 residues. Germline CDR1 MNHNS, CDR2 SASEGT. CDR3: CASSRLTGDTQYF. The CDR3 DNA sequence: TGTGCCAGCAGCCGACTCACCGGAGATACGCAGTATTTT.

This rearrangement joins TRBV5-1 to TRBJ2-5; D possibly uses TRBD1 or TRBD2 (8 bases each). In germline, CDR1 is SGHRS, CDR2 YFSETQ. This CDR3 is 15 amino acids long. The V end lost 4 bases, the J end lost 4 bases, and 17 bases lay between the germline ends. The CDR3 loop reads CASSPQGAGGETQYF. CDR3 sequence (DNA): TGCGCCAGCAGCCCTCAGGGGGCGGGAGGAGAGACCCAGTACTTC.

This clone appeared a few times. The chain links TRBV19 to TRBJ1-1, with no clear D. This CDR3 region has 14 residues. Germline CDR1 LNHDA, CDR2 SQIVND (reference sequence). Trimming left V 2 bases short and J 3 bases short, with 10 bases between. The CDR3 nucleotides are TGTGCCAGTAGTATAAATTACGGGGACACTGAAGCTTTCTTT. Amino acid sequence: CASSINYGDTEAFF.

V gene TRBV27 combines with J gene TRBJ2-3, with D tentatively TRBD1 (6 bases). V lost 5 bases and J lost 11, with 20 bases in between. From germline, CDR1 is MNHEY and CDR2 SMNVEV (reference sequence). The CDR3 is made up of 14 amino acids. This CDR3 reads CASSPRVGGVRQYF. The CDR3 nucleotides are TGTGCCAGCAGTCCTAGGGTAGGGGGAGTAAGGCAGTATTTT.

The chain recombines TRBV29-1 with TRBJ2-7; 9 nucleotides align to TRBD1. Germline-derived CDR1 and CDR2 are SQVTM and ANQGSEA. V shed 3 bases, J shed 2 bases, and the junction held 2 bases outside the gene matches. The CDR3 totals 13 residues. CDR3 amino acids: CSVDTGGTYEQYF. The CDR3 DNA reads TGCAGCGTTGACACAGGGGGCACCTACGAGCAGTACTTC.

The chain recombines TRBV7-8 with TRBJ1-4; possible D gene TRBD1, 5 bases. V was clipped by 3 bases and J by 4 bases, with 15 bases between them. This CDR3 region has 16 residues. The germline CDR1 and CDR2 sequences are SGHVS and FQNEAQ. The CDR3 is CASSFLGDGHNEKLFF. The DNA of the CDR3 is TGTGCCAGCAGCTTTTTAGGGGACGGACATAATGAAAAACTGTTTTTT.

The chain has TRBV30 and TRBJ1-6, with 7 bases matching TRBD1. J lost 12 bases, V lost 3 bases, and 11 bases had no gene match. The CDR3 is made up of 14 amino acids. From germline, CDR1 is GTSNPN and CDR2 SVGIG (reference sequence). The CDR3 DNA reads as TGTGCCTGGAGGGTTGGGCTGACAGGGAAACCCCTCCACTTT. It codes for CAWRVGLTGKPLHF.